The 10 T cell receptor beta chains reported below all come from one sample, sequenced in a study of breast tumors, draining lymph nodes, adjacent tissues. Samples came from axillary lymph nodes draining the breast cancer. TCRdb fed the multiplex PCR reads into MiXCR, producing one record per CDR3 protein. The sample has 80,000 to 130,000 distinct CDR3 sequences; around 20% are singletons. Sequences were obtained from axillary lymph node tissue. The receptors were gathered from a female donor with breast cancer. Some clones in this sample may be carry-over from other donors' samples.

J is TRBJ2-2 and V is TRBV6-5; D unresolved. This CDR3 is 11 amino acids long. The V end lost 7 bases, the J end lost 4 bases, and 4 bases lay between the germline ends. Germline V gives CDR1 MNHEY, CDR2 SVGAGI. This CDR3 reads CASKSTGELFF. The CDR3, as DNA: TGTGCCAGCAAGAGCACCGGGGAGCTGTTTTTT.

This clonotype was observed many times. The chain links TRBV20-1 to TRBJ2-7, with TRBD1 matching over 9 bases. CDR3 length: 13 residues. Germline CDR1 and CDR2: DFQATT and SNEGSKA (reference sequence). With 5 bases clipped from V and 3 bases from J, the junction kept 5 bases outside the gene matches. The CDR3 spells CSASGTGLYEQYF. CDR3 in DNA: TGCAGTGCTTCCGGGACAGGGCTCTACGAGCAGTACTTC.

This clonotype was recorded many times. J is TRBJ1-5 and V is TRBV3-1; D gene uncertain. The CDR3 is made up of 13 amino acids. The V end was cut by 4 bases, the J end by 3 bases, with 7 bases between. CDR1 and CDR2 from the germline V gene are LGHDT and YNNKEL (reference sequence). For the CDR3, the DNA is TGTGCCAGCAGCCTCGGGCTCAATCAGCCCCAGCATTTT. As protein: CASSLGLNQPQHF.

In this sample, this clonotype turned up a few times. In DNA form, the CDR3 reads TGCAGTGTTCTCCGAAGGGGGGCCAAAAACATTCAGTACTTC. It specifies CSVLRRGAKNIQYF. The chain has TRBV20-1 and TRBJ2-4; TRBD1 might be the D (6 bases). The germline V and J ends were trimmed by 7 bases and 1 base, with 14 bases remaining between them. Germline assignment: CDR1 DFQATT and CDR2 SNEGSKA (reference sequence). The CDR3 spans 14 residues.

The table lists this clonotype with many counts. The chain couples TRBV10-3 to TRBJ2-7; D is possibly TRBD2 (5 bases). V lost 2 bases to trimming and J lost 1 base, with 15 bases between them. From germline, CDR1 is ENHRY and CDR2 SYGVKD. This CDR3 spans 16 amino acids. The CDR3 is CAISETGSRRSYEQYF. CDR3 DNA sequence: TGTGCCATCAGTGAGACGGGGTCGCGCCGTTCCTACGAGCAGTACTTC.

As for this clonotype: This sequence may be a read error, since a much larger clone differs from it by one base. The chain joins TRBV20-1 to TRBJ2-1, with D possibly matching TRBD2 (6 bases). Germline V gene data show CDR1 as DFQATT and CDR2 as SNEGSKA (reference sequence). With 0 bases removed from V and 9 bases from J, the gap between germline ends came to 21 bases. The CDR3 contains 16 residues. The CDR3 is CSARDKAAGPYSEQFF. CDR3 bases: TGCAGTGCTAGAGATAAGGCGGCGGGGCCCTATAGTGAGCAGTTCTTC.

This clonotype has ten or more counts. The rearrangement joins TRBV20-1 to TRBJ2-3; TRBD2 matches 14 bases. This CDR3 region has 18 residues. The V gene end was trimmed by 6 bases and the J gene end by 0 bases; junction bases not matched to a gene: 11. CDR1 and CDR2 (germline): DFQATT, SNEGSKA (reference sequence). The CDR3 loop is CSATGTSGRKSSTDTQYF. CDR3 DNA: TGCAGTGCAACCGGGACTAGCGGGAGAAAGTCTAGCACAGATACGCAGTATTTT.

The chain joins TRBV28 to TRBJ2-1; D is unclear. The ends were cut back, 2 bases at V and 9 bases at J, with 17 bases in the middle. CDR1 MDHEN and CDR2 SYDVKM come from the germline V gene. The CDR3 covers 15 residues. The CDR3 DNA follows: TGTGCCAGCAGTTTACTGCCTACCCCAAATGGTGAGCAGTTCTTC. The encoded protein is CASSLLPTPNGEQFF.

This clonotype has only one observation. J is TRBJ1-5 and V is TRBV2; 8 bases are a match to TRBD1. Trimming cost V 6 bases and J 6 bases; bases outside gene matches: 7. CDR3 length equals 14 residues. The germline gives CDR1 SNHLY, CDR2 FYNNEI. CDR3 nucleotide sequence: TGTGCCAGCAGACCGGGACAGGCAGGTCAGCCCCAGCATTTT. Its translation is CASRPGQAGQPQHF.

This clonotype was found many times. This chain links TRBV20-1 with TRBJ2-1; D gene unclear. The V end was cut by 1 base, the J end by 0 bases, with 4 bases between. CDR1 is DFQATT and CDR2 is SNEGSKA in the germline V gene (reference sequence). The CDR3 totals 13 residues. The CDR3 sequence is CSARGLSYNEQFF. CDR3 in DNA: TGCAGTGCTAGAGGGCTCTCCTACAATGAGCAGTTCTTC.